This TCR beta chain came from a study of T cell clonality in common variable immunodeficiency. Whole-study results and caveats: The cause of increased CVID clonality remains unclear without subpopulation sequencing. Patient heterogeneity in the CVID cohort limited correlations between repertoire features and clinical complications. Common variable immunodeficiency TCR beta sequences reportedly had fewer deletions and N-nucleotide insertions.

Concerning this clone itself: Its antigen remains unidentified. With the read ending 3 residues before the CDR3 end, the germline J gene is used to fill in that end.

TCRdb's copy holds only in-frame clones and misses some; the assay was immunoSEQ multiplex PCR. Altogether 80,000 or so clones were found in the sample, and no singletons occur. CDR1 and CDR2 (germline): SNHLY, FYNNEI. The germline V and J ends were trimmed by 3 bases and 7 bases, with 19 bases remaining between them. The CDR3 has 17 residues. Material for sequencing was peripheral blood mononuclear cells. The clonotype was recovered from a person aged 18-70 years in good health. V is TRBV2 and J is TRBJ1-6, with D maybe TRBD1 (6 bases). Partial CDR3 DNA: TGTGCCAGCAGTGAGGAAAGGGCGGGCAGGGGAAATTCACCC. Translating gives CASSEERAGRGNSP. The whole CDR3 protein is CASSEERAGRGNSPLHF.